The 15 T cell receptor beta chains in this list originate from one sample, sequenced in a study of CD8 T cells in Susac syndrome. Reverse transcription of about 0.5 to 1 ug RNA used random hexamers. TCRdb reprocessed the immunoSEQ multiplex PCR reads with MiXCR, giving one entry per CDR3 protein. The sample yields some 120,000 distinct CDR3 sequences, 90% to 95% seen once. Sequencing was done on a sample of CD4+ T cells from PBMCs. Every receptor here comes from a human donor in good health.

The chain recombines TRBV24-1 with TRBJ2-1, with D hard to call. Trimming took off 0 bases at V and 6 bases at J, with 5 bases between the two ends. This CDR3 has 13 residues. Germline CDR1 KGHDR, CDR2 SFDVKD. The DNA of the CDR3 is TGTGCCACCAGTGATTTGGTGGGCAATGAGCAGTTCTTC. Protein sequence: CATSDLVGNEQFF.

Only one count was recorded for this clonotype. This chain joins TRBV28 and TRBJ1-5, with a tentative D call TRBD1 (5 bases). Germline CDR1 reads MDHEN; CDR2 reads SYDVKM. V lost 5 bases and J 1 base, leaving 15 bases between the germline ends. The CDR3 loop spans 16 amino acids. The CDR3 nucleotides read TGTGCCAGCAGTGGTGGGGCCCTTGGGAGCAATCAGCCCCAGCATTTT. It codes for CASSGGALGSNQPQHF.

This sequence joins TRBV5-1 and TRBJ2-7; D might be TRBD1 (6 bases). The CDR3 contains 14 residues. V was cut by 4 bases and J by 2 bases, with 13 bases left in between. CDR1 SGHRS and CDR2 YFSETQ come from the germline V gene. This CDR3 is CASSAQQGTYEQYF. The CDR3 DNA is TGCGCCAGCAGCGCGCAACAGGGTACCTACGAGCAGTACTTC. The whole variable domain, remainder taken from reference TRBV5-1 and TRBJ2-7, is KAGVTQTPRYLIKTRGQQVTLSCSPISGHRSVSWYQQTPGQGLQFLFEYFSETQRNKGNFPGRFSGRQFSNSRSEMNVSTLELGDSALYLCASSAQQGTYEQYFGPGTRLTVT.

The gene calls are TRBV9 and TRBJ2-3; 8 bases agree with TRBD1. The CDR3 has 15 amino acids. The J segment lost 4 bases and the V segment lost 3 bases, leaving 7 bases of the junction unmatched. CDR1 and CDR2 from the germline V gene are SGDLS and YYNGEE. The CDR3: CASSESGGAPDTQYF. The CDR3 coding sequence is TGTGCCAGCAGCGAATCAGGGGGCGCCCCAGATACGCAGTATTTT.

CDR3 in DNA: TGTGCCAGCAGTTTAGGGAGGAAGGGGCAGTTCTTC. This translates into CASSLGRKGQFF. This rearrangement joins TRBV28 to TRBJ2-1, with D maybe TRBD2 (6 bases). Germline loops: CDR1 MDHEN, CDR2 SYDVKM. The length of the CDR3 is 12 residues. The V end lost 2 bases, the J end lost 12 bases, and 11 bases lay between the germline ends. Full variable domain (outside the CDR3, taken from reference TRBV28 and TRBJ2-1): DVKVTQSSRYLVKRTGEKVFLECVQDMDHENMFWYRQDPGLGLRLIYFSYDVKMKEKGDIPEGYSVSREKKERFSLILESASTNQTSMYLCASSLGRKGQFFGPGTRLTVL.

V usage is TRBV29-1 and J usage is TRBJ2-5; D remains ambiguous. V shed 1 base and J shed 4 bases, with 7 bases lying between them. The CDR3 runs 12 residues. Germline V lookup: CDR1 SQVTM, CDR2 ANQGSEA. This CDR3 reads CSVEGRRETQYF. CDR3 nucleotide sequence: TGCAGCGTTGAAGGCCGCCGAGAGACCCAGTACTTC.

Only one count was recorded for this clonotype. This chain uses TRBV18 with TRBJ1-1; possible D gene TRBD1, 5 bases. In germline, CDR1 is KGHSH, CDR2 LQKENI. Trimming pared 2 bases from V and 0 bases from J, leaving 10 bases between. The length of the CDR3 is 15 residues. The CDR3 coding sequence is TGTGCCAGCTCACCAATAGAGGGGTTGAACACTGAAGCTTTCTTT. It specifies CASSPIEGLNTEAFF. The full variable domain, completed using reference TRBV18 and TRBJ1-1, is NAGVMQNPRHLVRRRGQEARLRCSPMKGHSHVYWYRQLPEEGLKFMVYLQKENIIDESGMPKERFSAEFPKEGPSILRIQQVVRGDSAAYFCASSPIEGLNTEAFFGQGTRLTVV.

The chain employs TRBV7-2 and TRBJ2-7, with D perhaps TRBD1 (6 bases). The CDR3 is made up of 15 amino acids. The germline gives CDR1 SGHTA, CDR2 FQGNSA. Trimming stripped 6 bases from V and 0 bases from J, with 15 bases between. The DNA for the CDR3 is TGTGCCAGCAGTCCCAGGGGATTGAGCTCCTACGAGCAGTACTTC. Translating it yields CASSPRGLSSYEQYF.

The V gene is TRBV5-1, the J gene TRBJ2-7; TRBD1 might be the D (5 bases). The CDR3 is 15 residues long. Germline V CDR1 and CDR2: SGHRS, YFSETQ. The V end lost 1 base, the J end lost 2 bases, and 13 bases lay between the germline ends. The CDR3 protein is CASSLLAGSTYEQYF. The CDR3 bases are TGCGCCAGCAGCTTGCTGGCAGGGTCAACCTACGAGCAGTACTTC.

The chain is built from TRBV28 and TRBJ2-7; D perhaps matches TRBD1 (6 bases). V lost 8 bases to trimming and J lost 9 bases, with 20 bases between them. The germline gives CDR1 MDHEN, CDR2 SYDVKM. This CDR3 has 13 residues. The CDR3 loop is CASVPSRGYWQYF. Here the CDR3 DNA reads TGTGCCAGCGTTCCGTCCAGGGGTTACTGGCAGTACTTC.

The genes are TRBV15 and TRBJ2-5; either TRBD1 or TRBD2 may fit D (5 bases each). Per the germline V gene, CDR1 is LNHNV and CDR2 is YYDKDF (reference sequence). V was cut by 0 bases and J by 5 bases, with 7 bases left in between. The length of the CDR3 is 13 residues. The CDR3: CATSRDRGETQYF. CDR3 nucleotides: TGTGCCACCAGCAGAGATCGGGGCGAGACCCAGTACTTC.

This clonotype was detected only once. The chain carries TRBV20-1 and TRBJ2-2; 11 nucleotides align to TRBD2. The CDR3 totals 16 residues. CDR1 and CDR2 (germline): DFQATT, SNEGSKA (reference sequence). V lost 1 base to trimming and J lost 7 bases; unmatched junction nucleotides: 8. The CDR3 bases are TGCAGTGCTAGAGCGGATAGCGGGAGGGCTATCGGGGAGCTGTTTTTT. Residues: CSARADSGRAIGELFF.

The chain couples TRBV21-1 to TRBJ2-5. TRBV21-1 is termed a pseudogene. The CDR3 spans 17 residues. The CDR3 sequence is CASSKRPQESFQETQYF. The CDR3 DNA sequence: TGTGCCAGCAGCAAAAGGCCGCAGGAGAGTTTTCAAGAGACCCAGTACTTC.

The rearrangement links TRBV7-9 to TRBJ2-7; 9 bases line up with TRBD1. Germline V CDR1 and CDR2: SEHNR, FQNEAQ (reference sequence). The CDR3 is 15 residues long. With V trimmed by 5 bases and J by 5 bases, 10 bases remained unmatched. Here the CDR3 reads CASSAGTGRLHEQYF. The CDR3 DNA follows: TGTGCCAGCAGCGCGGGGACAGGGAGGCTCCACGAGCAGTACTTC. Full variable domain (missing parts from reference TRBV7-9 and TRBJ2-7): DTGVSQNPRHKITKRGQNVTFRCDPISEHNRLYWYRQTLGQGPEFLTYFQNEAQLEKSRLLSDRFSAERPKGSFSTLEIQRTEQGDSAMYLCASSAGTGRLHEQYFGPGTRLTVT.

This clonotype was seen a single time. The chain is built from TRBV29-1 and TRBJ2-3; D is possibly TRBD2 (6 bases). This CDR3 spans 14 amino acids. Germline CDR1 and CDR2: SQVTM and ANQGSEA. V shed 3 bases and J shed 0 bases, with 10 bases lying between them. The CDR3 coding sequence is TGCAGCGTTGATCTGCGGGAAAGCACAGATACGCAGTATTTT. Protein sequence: CSVDLRESTDTQYF.